This T cell receptor beta chain was sequenced during a study of shared clonotypes between healthy human individuals. TCRdb's copy holds only in-frame clones and misses some; the assay was immunoSEQ multiplex PCR. The sample holds fewer than 650,000 clones, roughly four fifths seen once. Unsorted samples drew genomic DNA from roughly 96 million PBMCs. The CDR3 loop spans 13 amino acids. Looked up from germline, CDR1 is GTSNPN and CDR2 is SVGIG (reference sequence). V lost 1 base, J lost 3 bases, and 2 bases stayed unmatched. The chain employs TRBV30 and TRBJ1-2, with 7 bases aligning to TRBD1. This clonotype was obtained from a woman in her thirties or forties in good health. Some clones in this sample may be carry-over from other donors' samples. Sequenced material: PBMCs. DNA for the CDR3: TGTGCCTGGAGTGAGGGGGCCCACTATGGCTACACCTTC. Protein: CAWSEGAHYGYTF.